The 20 T cell receptor beta chains listed next were all sequenced from one sample in a study of beta chain features in type 1 diabetes. Antigens of these TCRs are unknown. What was sequenced were expressed TCRB transcripts, since all of the isolated RNA had been reverse transcribed. Data came from immunoSEQ multiplex PCR; TCRdb stores just in-frame clones and leaves some out. Of more than 250,000 clones listed, 20% are singletons. The study's findings and limits: Type 1 diabetes patients had TCRB CDR3s that were shorter (moderately but significantly so) in all four CD4+ subsets.

The sample was naive CD4+ T cells from blood. These receptors all come from a woman in her forties with type 1 diabetes.

This clone was seen more than once but under ten times. The CDR3 DNA reads as TGTGCCAGCAGCCCTCAGGACACCGGGGAGCTGTTTTTT. Protein: CASSPQDTGELFF. J is TRBJ2-2 and V is TRBV7-3; D is uncertain. Germline values: CDR1 SGHTA, CDR2 FQGTGA. CDR3 length equals 13 residues. Trimming removed 5 bases from V and 3 bases from J, with 7 bases in between.

This clone was found a few times. The chain links TRBV11-1 to TRBJ2-3; 15 nucleotides line up with TRBD2. From germline, CDR1 is SGHAT and CDR2 FQDESV (reference sequence). The trim removed 8 bases at V and 8 bases at J, leaving 8 bases unmatched. This CDR3 has 15 amino acids. DNA of the CDR3: TGTGCCAGCCGCCGGACTAGCGGGGGGGCAGTTACGCAGTATTTT. Translated: CASRRTSGGAVTQYF.

The chain is built from TRBV28 and TRBJ2-7; the D gene is possibly TRBD1 (6 bases). V lost 5 bases, J lost 5 bases, and 13 bases lay in between. This CDR3 has 13 amino acids. Germline V lookup: CDR1 MDHEN, CDR2 SYDVKM. Written as DNA, the CDR3 is TGTGCCAGCAGTAGACAGGCCAGTCACGAGCAGTACTTC. This sequence encodes CASSRQASHEQYF.

The rearrangement links TRBV30 to TRBJ1-3, with D unclear. V lost 4 bases and J 0 bases, leaving 13 bases between the germline ends. There are 15 residues in the CDR3. Germline CDR1 GTSNPN, CDR2 SVGIG (reference sequence). CDR3 nucleotide sequence: TGTGCCTGGAACGCGGGCGGACCCTCTGGAAACACCATATATTTT. Translating it yields CAWNAGGPSGNTIYF.

The chain combines TRBV7-9 with TRBJ1-5, with 9 bases that match TRBD1. This CDR3 is 14 amino acids long. V gave up 5 bases and J gave up 5 bases; unmatched junction bases: 4. The V gene's germline CDR1 is SEHNR and CDR2 FQNEAQ (reference sequence). This chain's CDR3 is CASSPGQGDQPQHF. CDR3 in DNA: TGTGCCAGCAGCCCGGGACAGGGTGATCAGCCCCAGCATTTT.

The CDR3 spells CASSRATGTNTEAFF. In nucleotides, the CDR3 is TGCGCCAGCAGCCGAGCGACAGGGACGAACACTGAAGCTTTCTTT. V is TRBV5-1 and J is TRBJ1-1; 7 bases match TRBD1. Germline values: CDR1 SGHRS, CDR2 YFSETQ. V lost 4 bases to trimming and J lost 1 base; unmatched junction nucleotides: 7. This CDR3 has 15 amino acids. The whole variable domain, filled in from reference TRBV5-1 and TRBJ1-1, reads KAGVTQTPRYLIKTRGQQVTLSCSPISGHRSVSWYQQTPGQGLQFLFEYFSETQRNKGNFPGRFSGRQFSNSRSEMNVSTLELGDSALYLCASSRATGTNTEAFFGQGTRLTVV.

J is TRBJ2-5 and V is TRBV30; 12 nucleotides match TRBD2. The J segment lost 5 bases and the V segment lost 7 bases, leaving 2 bases of the junction unmatched. From germline, CDR1 is GTSNPN and CDR2 SVGIG (reference sequence). There are 12 residues in the CDR3. The CDR3 reads CAFGLAGETQYF. The CDR3 DNA follows: TGTGCCTTTGGACTAGCGGGGGAGACCCAGTACTTC.

The chain is built from TRBV5-4 and TRBJ2-5; 9 nucleotides line up with TRBD1. This CDR3 region has 14 residues. V lost 4 bases and J lost 5; bases outside the gene matches: 6. Germline values: CDR1 SGHNT, CDR2 YYREEE (reference sequence). CDR3 coding DNA: TGTGCCAGCAGCCCTGACAGGGGGGGGGAGACCCAGTACTTC. Its protein is CASSPDRGGETQYF.

This chain joins TRBV5-6 and TRBJ2-1; perhaps TRBD1 as D (6 bases). CDR1 SGHDT and CDR2 YYEEEE come from the germline V gene. This CDR3 has 16 amino acids. Trimming removed 4 bases at V and 3 bases at J, with 17 bases between. CDR3 protein: CASSHEQGRYYNEQFF. The CDR3 nucleotides are TGTGCCAGCAGCCACGAACAGGGAAGGTACTACAATGAGCAGTTCTTC.

Only a few counts were recorded for this clone. V usage is TRBV29-1 and J usage is TRBJ2-6, with D uncertain. CDR3 size: 14 residues. Trimming cost V 3 bases and J 2 bases, with 8 bases left between them. Germline assignment: CDR1 SQVTM and CDR2 ANQGSEA. The CDR3 is CSVESAAGANVLTF. The CDR3, as DNA: TGCAGCGTTGAGTCGGCGGCTGGGGCCAACGTCCTGACTTTC.

The chain recombines TRBV28 with TRBJ2-5; 10 nucleotides align to TRBD1. Germline lookup yields CDR1 MDHEN and CDR2 SYDVKM. V lost 5 bases to trimming and J lost 5 bases; unmatched junction nucleotides: 11. This CDR3 spans 16 amino acids. Here the CDR3 reads CASSPQIRDRGETQYF. As DNA, the CDR3 is TGTGCCAGCAGTCCTCAGATCCGGGACAGGGGCGAGACCCAGTACTTC.

J is TRBJ2-6 and V is TRBV28; D uncertain. Trimming took off 4 bases at V and 0 bases at J, with 7 bases between the two ends. Germline V gene data show CDR1 as MDHEN and CDR2 as SYDVKM. The CDR3 has 15 amino acids. CDR3: CASSSESSGANVLTF. The CDR3 nucleotides are TGTGCCAGCAGTTCGGAGAGCTCTGGGGCCAACGTCCTGACTTTC.

Points on this clone: The junction differs from germline at one of its ends, possibly a read error. This sequence joins TRBV19 and TRBJ1-2; D is unclear. The CDR3 covers 13 residues. Germline V gene lookup returns CDR1 LNHDA and CDR2 SQIVND (reference sequence). The CDR3 sequence: CANSIGPYYGYTF. The CDR3 DNA reads TGTGCCAATAGTATAGGTCCATACTATGGCTACACCTTC.

This clone appeared a few times. The chain combines TRBV4-2 with TRBJ2-4; possibly TRBD2 for D (6 bases). This CDR3 is 15 amino acids long. The ends were cut back, 3 bases at V and 9 bases at J, with 18 bases in the middle. CDR1 LGHNA and CDR2 YNFKEQ come from the germline V gene. The CDR3 nucleotides are TGTGCCAGCAGCCAGGATAACTCCGGGGAGGTCATTCAGTACTTC. It codes for CASSQDNSGEVIQYF.

This clone has a handful of counts. V usage is TRBV21-1 and J usage is TRBJ2-3; the table's D gene call, TRBD2, was not cross checked with the DNA. TRBV21-1 corresponds to a pseudogene. This CDR3 contains 16 residues. CDR3 in amino acids: CASSKPQRGSTDTQYF. CDR3 in DNA: TGTGCCAGCAGCAAACCCCAGCGGGGTAGCACAGATACGCAGTATTTT.

A few counts support this clone. V and J are TRBV28 and TRBJ1-5; a possible D gene is TRBD1 (5 bases). The germline V gene encodes CDR1 MDHEN and CDR2 SYDVKM. The CDR3 contains 14 residues. Deletions cut 3 bases from V and 11 bases from J, with 17 bases between. The CDR3 DNA follows: TGTGCCAGCAGTTTGACGGGGGTCCGGAGGACCCAGCATTTT. This codes for CASSLTGVRRTQHF.

The chain joins TRBV6-5 to TRBJ1-1, with 8 bases matching TRBD1. The CDR3 totals 12 residues. V shed 5 bases and J 11 bases; nucleotides not matched to a gene: 7. The V gene's germline CDR1 is MNHEY and CDR2 SVGAGI. CDR3 protein: CASSPGGGLAFF. The CDR3, as DNA: TGTGCCAGCAGTCCAGGGGGCGGCTTGGCTTTCTTT.

The rearrangement joins TRBV9 to TRBJ1-4; 7 nucleotides line up with TRBD1. The CDR3 length is 15 residues. V was pared by 4 bases and J by 3 bases, with 6 bases of the junction left unmatched. Germline CDR1 is SGDLS and CDR2 is YYNGEE. CDR3 sequence: CASSLWTGPNEKLFF. DNA of the CDR3: TGTGCCAGCAGCCTTTGGACAGGACCTAATGAAAAACTGTTTTTT.

This clone has just a few counts. This chain connects TRBV2 to TRBJ2-3; TRBD2 agrees at 7 bases. The ends lost 11 bases at V and 1 base at J; junction bases unmatched: 6. The CDR3 has 13 residues. CDR1 is SNHLY and CDR2 is FYNNEI in the germline V gene. CDR3 amino acids: CAGRAGRTDTQYF. The CDR3 bases are TGTGCCGGACGAGCGGGGCGCACAGATACGCAGTATTTT.

V is TRBV29-1 and J is TRBJ2-7; possible D gene TRBD2, 6 bases. The CDR3 spans 12 residues. Germline CDR1 SQVTM, CDR2 ANQGSEA. Trimming shortened V by 7 bases and J by 5 bases, and 15 bases separated the two germline ends. The CDR3 spells CSAGRGVDEQYF. The CDR3 DNA is TGCAGCGCAGGGCGGGGAGTGGACGAGCAGTACTTC.